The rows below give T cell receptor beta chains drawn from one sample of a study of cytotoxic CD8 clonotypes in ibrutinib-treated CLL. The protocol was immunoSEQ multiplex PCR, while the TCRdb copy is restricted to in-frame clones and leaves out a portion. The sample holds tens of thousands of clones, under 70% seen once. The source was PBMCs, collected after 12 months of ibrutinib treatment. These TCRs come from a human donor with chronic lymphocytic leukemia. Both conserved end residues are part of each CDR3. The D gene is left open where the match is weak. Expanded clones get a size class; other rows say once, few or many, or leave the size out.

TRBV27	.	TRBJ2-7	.	TGTGCCAGCAGGAAGACATCCCGGGAAGAGCAGTACTTC	CASRKTSREEQYF
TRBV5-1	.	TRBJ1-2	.	TGCGCCAGCAGCTTGAGAGGTCCGGCAGCCAGTACAGCTAACTATGGCTACACCTTC	CASSLRGPAASTANYGYTF
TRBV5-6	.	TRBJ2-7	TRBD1	TGTGCCAGCAGCTGGGGGTTGGGACAGAACTACGAGCAGTACTTC	CASSWGLGQNYEQYF
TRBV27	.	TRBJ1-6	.	TGTGCCAGCAGTTTACCGGGGTCACCCCTCCACTTT	CASSLPGSPLHF
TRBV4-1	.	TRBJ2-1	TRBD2	TGCGCCAGCAGCCTCCAGCGGGGGAGTTACAATGAGCAGTTCTTC	CASSLQRGSYNEQFF
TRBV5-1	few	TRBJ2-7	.	TGCGCCAGCAGCCCGACTCTAACTACAGGAACAAGATCCTACGAGCAGTACTTC	CASSPTLTTGTRSYEQYF
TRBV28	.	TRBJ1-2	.	TGTGCCAGCCAGGGGACCTCTCAGGGCTACACCTTC	CASQGTSQGYTF
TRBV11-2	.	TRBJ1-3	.	TGTGCCAGCAGCTTAGCCCCAGGGTCTGGAAACACCATATATTTT	CASSLAPGSGNTIYF
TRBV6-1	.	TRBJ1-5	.	TGTGCCAGCAGTGGGGGGCATACTAATCAGCCCCAGCATTTT	CASSGGHTNQPQHF
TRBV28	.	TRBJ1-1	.	TGTGCCAGCAGTTTCATACAGTCGAACACTGAAGCTTTCTTT	CASSFIQSNTEAFF
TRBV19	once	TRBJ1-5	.	TGTGCCAGTAGTAGAGGCAGCGTCAATCAGCCCCAGCATTTT	CASSRGSVNQPQHF
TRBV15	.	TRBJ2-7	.	TGTGCCACCAGCAGAGATGTCGATAGGAACGAGCAGTACTTC	CATSRDVDRNEQYF
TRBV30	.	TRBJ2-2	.	TGTGCCTGGAGATGGATGCGGAGCGGGGAGCTGTTTTTT	CAWRWMRSGELFF
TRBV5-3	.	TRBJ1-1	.	TGTGCCAGAAGCTTCGTAAAGGGGAGGGGGAACACTGAAGCTTTCTTT	CARSFVKGRGNTEAFF
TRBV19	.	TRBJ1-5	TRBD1	TGTGCCAGTAGTATGGGGCCAGGGGGGCCGAGCAATCAGCCCCAGCATTTT	CASSMGPGGPSNQPQHF
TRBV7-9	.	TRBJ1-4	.	TGTGCCAGCAGACCGGGGACAAATGAAAAACTGTTTTTT	CASRPGTNEKLFF
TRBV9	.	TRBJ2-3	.	TGTGCCAGCAGCTCCCGGGGTTATGGTTACACAGATACGCAGTATTTT	CASSSRGYGYTDTQYF
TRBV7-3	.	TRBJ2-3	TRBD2	TGTGCCAGCAGCTTATCCGGGGGGGCAGATACGCAGTATTTT	CASSLSGGADTQYF
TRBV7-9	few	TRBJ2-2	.	TGTGCCAGCAGTTCCGTGGTGGCCGGGGAGCTGTTTTTT	CASSSVVAGELFF
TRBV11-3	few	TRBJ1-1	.	TGTGCCAGCAGCTTAGATCGAGCAGGGAGAGCTTTCTTT	CASSLDRAGRAFF
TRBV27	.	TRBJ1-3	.	TGTGCCAGCAGTCTTACTGGGACCTCTGGAAACACCATATATTTT	CASSLTGTSGNTIYF